The 25 T cell receptor beta chains presented below share a single source sample, sequenced in a study of T cells in localized non-small cell lung cancer. Libraries were prepared by immunoSEQ multiplex PCR; TCRdb keeps only in-frame clonotypes and omits some of them. Here the sample spans about 2,500 clones, less than 25% being singletons. The starting material was lung tumor tissue, obtained before any cancer treatment. The receptors were gathered from a man aged 35 to 69 with stage I lung adenocarcinoma.

This chain uses TRBV28 with TRBJ2-6; 10 bases are shared with TRBD1. Germline loops: CDR1 MDHEN, CDR2 SYDVKM. The J segment lost 1 base and the V segment lost 5 bases, leaving 5 bases of the junction unmatched. This CDR3 contains 17 residues. CDR3 DNA sequence: TGTGCCAGCAGTGGGACAGGGGCTGGGTCTGGGGCCAACGTCCTGACTTTC. The encoded protein is CASSGTGAGSGANVLTF.

The chain employs TRBV11-3 and TRBJ1-1, with D unresolved. Germline V CDR1 and CDR2: SGHNT, YENEEA. Between the trimmed V and J ends, which lost 5 bases and 5 bases, there was a span of 27 bases. This CDR3 spans 18 amino acids. The CDR3 is CASSQGWMWREGVTEAFF. The CDR3 DNA reads TGTGCCAGCAGCCAAGGATGGATGTGGAGGGAAGGTGTTACTGAAGCTTTCTTT.

The chain recombines TRBV11-3 with TRBJ2-4; perhaps TRBD2 as D (6 bases). The CDR3 extends over 18 amino acids. Between the trimmed V and J ends, which lost 0 bases and 2 bases, there was a span of 17 bases. Germline-derived CDR1 and CDR2 are SGHNT and YENEEA. CDR3 sequence reads: CASSLELTAGSTKNIQYF. The CDR3 nucleotides read TGTGCCAGCAGCTTAGAGCTGACCGCGGGAAGTACCAAAAACATTCAGTACTTC.

V and J are TRBV9 and TRBJ2-1; tentatively, D is TRBD2 (6 bases). V shed 0 bases and J shed 9 bases, with 13 bases lying between them. The CDR3 contains 14 residues. The germline V gene has CDR1 SGDLS and CDR2 YYNGEE. The CDR3: CASSVAGEYVEQFF. In DNA form, the CDR3 reads TGTGCCAGCAGCGTAGCGGGGGAATACGTTGAGCAGTTCTTC. The complete variable domain, with remaining parts taken from reference TRBV9 and TRBJ2-1, reads DSGVTQTPKHLITATGQRVTLRCSPRSGDLSVYWYQQSLDQGLQFLIQYYNGEERAKGNILERFSAQQFPDLHSELNLSSLELGDSALYFCASSVAGEYVEQFFGPGTRLTVL.

The chain carries TRBV28 and TRBJ1-5; no firm D call. CDR1 and CDR2 from the germline V gene are MDHEN and SYDVKM. V was shortened by 2 bases and J by 9 bases, with 8 bases between the two germline ends. CDR3 length: 12 residues. DNA of the CDR3: TGTGCCAGCAGTTTAAGGGTGCCGCCCCAGCATTTT. This codes for CASSLRVPPQHF.

This clone is deemed large. V and J are TRBV11-3 and TRBJ2-3, with 7 bases identical to TRBD2. The CDR3 sequence is 15 residues long. Germline values: CDR1 SGHNT, CDR2 YENEEA. Trimming at V came to 5 bases and at J to 6 bases, leaving 11 bases not matched to a gene. The DNA of the CDR3 is TGTGCCAGCAGCCCCCAAGGGAGGGCCATGGATACGCAGTATTTT. This codes for CASSPQGRAMDTQYF.

By sample share, this clone is medium-sized. V is TRBV4-1 and J is TRBJ1-2; 7 bases match TRBD1. This CDR3 region has 14 residues. Germline values: CDR1 MGHRA, CDR2 YSYEKL. V shed 8 bases and J 0 bases; nucleotides not matched to a gene: 6. The CDR3 sequence: CASRPGQTNYGYTF. In DNA form, the CDR3 reads TGCGCCAGCCGCCCGGGACAGACTAACTATGGCTACACCTTC.

The rearrangement joins TRBV6-8 to TRBJ2-5; D is perhaps TRBD1 or TRBD2 (6 bases each). Between the trimmed V and J ends, which lost 6 bases and 4 bases, there was a span of 21 bases. Germline CDR1 MNHGY, CDR2 SAAAGT. This CDR3 has 16 amino acids. CDR3 coding DNA: TGTGCCAGCAGGGGCGATGTTAGGGGGGCGTTAGAGACCCAGTACTTC. It encodes CASRGDVRGALETQYF.

This chain joins TRBV28 and TRBJ1-2, with 9 bases that match TRBD1. The germline CDR1 and CDR2 sequences are MDHEN and SYDVKM. Germline trimming cut 0 bases from V and 4 bases from J; bases unmatched to any gene: 3. This CDR3 contains 15 residues. CDR3 sequence reads: CASSLWETGGYGYTF. In DNA form, the CDR3 reads TGTGCCAGCAGTTTATGGGAGACAGGGGGCTATGGCTACACCTTC.

This clone was picked up a small number of times. The V and J genes are TRBV1 and TRBJ2-7; TRBD1 is taken as the D call from the table, unchecked against the DNA. TRBV1 counts as a pseudogene. This CDR3 has 15 amino acids. In DNA form, the CDR3 reads TGCGCCAGCAGCCTGGTACTGGGACAGGGATTCCCGCAGTACTTC. Amino acid sequence: CASSLVLGQGFPQYF.

This clone was counted between two and nine times. The rearrangement links TRBV6-8 to TRBJ1-4, with 7 bases that match TRBD1. CDR1 is MNHGY and CDR2 is SAAAGT in the germline V gene. Germline trimming cut 6 bases from V and 5 bases from J; bases unmatched to any gene: 6. The CDR3 has 14 amino acids. The CDR3 protein is CASRYDRENEKLFF. The CDR3 DNA sequence: TGTGCCAGCAGATACGACAGGGAGAATGAAAAACTGTTTTTT.

This chain connects TRBV18 to TRBJ2-2; weak D call: TRBD1 (5 bases). The CDR3 totals 14 residues. Trimming removed 4 bases at V and 6 bases at J, with 12 bases between. Germline assignment: CDR1 KGHSH and CDR2 LQKENI. The CDR3 coding sequence is TGTGCCAGCTCACTCAACGAAGGGGCCGGGGAGCTGTTTTTT. This sequence encodes CASSLNEGAGELFF. Looking up the rest from reference TRBV18 and TRBJ2-2 gives the full variable domain: NAGVMQNPRHLVRRRGQEARLRCSPMKGHSHVYWYRQLPEEGLKFMVYLQKENIIDESGMPKERFSAEFPKEGPSILRIQQVVRGDSAAYFCASSLNEGAGELFFGEGSRLTVL.

This clone has a handful of counts. The sample carries other DNA sequences with the same CDR3. V is TRBV28 and J is TRBJ1-3; TRBD1 aligns across 7 bases. CDR3 length equals 15 residues. Germline V CDR1 and CDR2: MDHEN, SYDVKM. V was pared by 6 bases and J by 2 bases, with 7 bases of the junction left unmatched. CDR3 nucleotides: TGTGCCAGCAGATCCGACAGGGTACCTGGAAACACCATATATTTT. It encodes CASRSDRVPGNTIYF. The whole variable domain, remainder taken from reference TRBV28 and TRBJ1-3, is DVKVTQSSRYLVKRTGEKVFLECVQDMDHENMFWYRQDPGLGLRLIYFSYDVKMKEKGDIPEGYSVSREKKERFSLILESASTNQTSMYLCASRSDRVPGNTIYFGEGSWLTVV.

This rearrangement joins TRBV7-4 to TRBJ1-1; tentative D call: TRBD1 (5 bases). This CDR3 region has 13 residues. CDR1 is SGHVT and CDR2 is SQSDAQ in the germline V gene. Between the trimmed V and J ends, which lost 5 bases and 5 bases, there was a span of 12 bases. The CDR3 DNA follows: TGTGCCAGCAGCCAGGGTGTGGGAACTGAAGCTTTCTTT. Translated: CASSQGVGTEAFF.

This chain links TRBV19 with TRBJ1-5, with D perhaps matching TRBD1 (5 bases). Trimming left V 0 bases short and J 7 bases short, with 13 bases between. Germline CDR1 is LNHDA and CDR2 is SQIVND (reference sequence). This CDR3 is built from 15 residues. CDR3 coding DNA: TGTGCCAGTAGTATAGATCACCGGGGGAGGCAGCCCCAGCATTTT. Translated: CASSIDHRGRQPQHF. The full variable domain, in which reference TRBV19 and TRBJ1-5 provide the parts outside the CDR3, is DGGITQSPKYLFRKEGQNVTLSCEQNLNHDAMYWYRQDPGQGLRLIYYSQIVNDFQKGDIAEGYSVSREKKESFPLTVTSAQKNPTAFYLCASSIDHRGRQPQHFGDGTRLSIL.

The genes are TRBV10-2 and TRBJ2-5, with a weak D call TRBD2 (5 bases). Trimming cost V 8 bases and J 5 bases, with 18 bases left between them. Germline V gives CDR1 WSHSY, CDR2 SAAADI. This CDR3 has 14 amino acids. This CDR3 reads CASSLLGSDETQYF. The CDR3 nucleotides are TGCGCCAGCTCCCTCCTGGGGAGTGACGAGACCCAGTACTTC.

By proportion, this clone is medium-sized. This rearrangement joins TRBV11-3 to TRBJ2-7; possibly TRBD1 for D (5 bases). CDR3 size: 14 residues. V gave up 2 bases and J gave up 5 bases, with 13 bases separating them. CDR1 is SGHNT and CDR2 is YENEEA in the germline V gene. CDR3 nucleotides: TGTGCCAGCAGCTTATCAGGGCTATTCGACGAGCAGTACTTC. Protein sequence: CASSLSGLFDEQYF.

This clone was observed a handful of times. The V call is TRBV1, the J call TRBJ1-2. TRBV1 is reported as a pseudogene. CDR3 length: 15 residues. The CDR3 DNA follows: TGCGCCAGCAGCCCGACCCTGGGGACCCACTATGGCTACACCTTC. Translating gives CASSPTLGTHYGYTF.

Only a few counts were recorded for this clone. The J gene is TRBJ1-6, the V gene TRBV9, with a weak D call TRBD1 (6 bases). The CDR3 has 14 residues. Between the trimmed V and J ends, which lost 5 bases and 7 bases, there was a span of 13 bases. Germline-derived CDR1 and CDR2 are SGDLS and YYNGEE. CDR3 amino acids: CASSARGGNSPLHF. The CDR3 region has the DNA TGTGCCAGCAGTGCCAGGGGTGGAAATTCACCCCTCCACTTT.

This clone was seen a handful of times. This sequence joins TRBV28 and TRBJ2-7; possibly TRBD2 for D (6 bases). This CDR3 is 13 amino acids long. Per germline, CDR1 MDHEN and CDR2 SYDVKM. V shed 1 base and J shed 6 bases, with 10 bases lying between them. The CDR3 loop is CASSLYGTREQYF. In nucleotides, the CDR3 is TGTGCCAGCAGTTTATACGGGACTCGCGAGCAGTACTTC.

This clone is medium-sized in the sample. The chain carries TRBV4-1 and TRBJ1-1, with TRBD1 as a possible D gene (6 bases). The CDR3 spans 15 residues. The V end lost 2 bases, the J end lost 3 bases, and 13 bases lay between the germline ends. Germline-derived CDR1 and CDR2 are MGHRA and YSYEKL. CDR3 nucleotide sequence: TGCGCCAGCAGCCAAAGGGGGGTGGAATACACTGAAGCTTTCTTT. It specifies CASSQRGVEYTEAFF.

The V call is TRBV15, the J call TRBJ2-3; D is undetermined. The V end lost 0 bases, the J end lost 1 base, and 8 bases lay between the germline ends. This CDR3 has 15 residues. CDR1 is LNHNV and CDR2 is YYDKDF in the germline V gene (reference sequence). CDR3 DNA sequence: TGTGCCACCAGCAGAGAGGGATATGGCACAGATACGCAGTATTTT. It yields the protein CATSREGYGTDTQYF.

In this sample, this clone turned up a few times. The chain recombines TRBV28 with TRBJ2-1; D possibly corresponds to TRBD2 (6 bases). The CDR3 is 16 residues long. In germline, CDR1 is MDHEN, CDR2 SYDVKM. V lost 6 bases and J 12 bases, leaving 27 bases between the germline ends. The CDR3 here is CASRLYGTLGTEGQFF. The CDR3 region has the DNA TGTGCCAGCAGGCTATACGGGACTCTCGGGACCGAGGGGCAGTTCTTC.

This clone appeared a few times. This chain connects TRBV7-6 to TRBJ2-5; tentative D call: TRBD2 (5 bases). Trimming removed 3 bases at V and 5 bases at J, with 16 bases between. Germline loops: CDR1 SGHVS, CDR2 FNYEAQ. CDR3 size: 15 residues. The CDR3 coding sequence is TGTGCCAGCAGCTTGAGGCGGGCCTTCCGGGAGACCCAGTACTTC. It specifies CASSLRRAFRETQYF.

This rearrangement joins TRBV19 to TRBJ2-3, with 8 bases lining up with TRBD2. V trimming: 7 bases; J trimming: 2 bases; junction bases outside the gene matches: 2. CDR3 size: 13 residues. Germline V gene lookup returns CDR1 LNHDA and CDR2 SQIVND (reference sequence). CDR3 residues: CASKREPTDTQYF. As DNA, the CDR3 is TGTGCCAGTAAGCGGGAGCCCACAGATACGCAGTATTTT.